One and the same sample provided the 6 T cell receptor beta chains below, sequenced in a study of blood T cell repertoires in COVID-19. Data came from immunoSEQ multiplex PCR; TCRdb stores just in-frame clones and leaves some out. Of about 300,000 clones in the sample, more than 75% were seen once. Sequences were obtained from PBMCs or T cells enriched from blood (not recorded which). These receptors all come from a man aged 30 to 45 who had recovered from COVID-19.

CDR3: CASSLDGGGPGDTQYF. The CDR3 DNA is TGTGCCAGCAGCTTGGATGGTGGGGGCCCCGGAGATACGCAGTATTTT. This rearrangement joins TRBV5-4 to TRBJ2-3; tentatively, D is TRBD1 (6 bases). The CDR3 consists of 16 residues. V lost 0 bases and J 5 bases, leaving 16 bases between the germline ends. From germline, CDR1 is SGHNT and CDR2 YYREEE (reference sequence).

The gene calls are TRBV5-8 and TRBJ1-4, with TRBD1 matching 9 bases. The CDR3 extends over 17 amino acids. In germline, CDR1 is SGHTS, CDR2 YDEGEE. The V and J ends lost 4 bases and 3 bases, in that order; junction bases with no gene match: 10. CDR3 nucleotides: TGTGCCAGCAGCATCGGGACAGGGTGGTCGGCTAATGAAAAACTGTTTTTT. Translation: CASSIGTGWSANEKLFF.

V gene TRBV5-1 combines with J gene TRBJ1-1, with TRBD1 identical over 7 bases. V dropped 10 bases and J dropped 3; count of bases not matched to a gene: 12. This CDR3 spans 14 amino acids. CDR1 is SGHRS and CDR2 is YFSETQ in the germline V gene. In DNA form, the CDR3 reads TGCGCCTTCTCCCGGAGGGGGCGCGACACTGAAGCTTTCTTT. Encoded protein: CAFSRRGRDTEAFF. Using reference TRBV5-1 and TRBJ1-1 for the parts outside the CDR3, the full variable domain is KAGVTQTPRYLIKTRGQQVTLSCSPISGHRSVSWYQQTPGQGLQFLFEYFSETQRNKGNFPGRFSGRQFSNSRSEMNVSTLELGDSALYLCAFSRRGRDTEAFFGQGTRLTVV.

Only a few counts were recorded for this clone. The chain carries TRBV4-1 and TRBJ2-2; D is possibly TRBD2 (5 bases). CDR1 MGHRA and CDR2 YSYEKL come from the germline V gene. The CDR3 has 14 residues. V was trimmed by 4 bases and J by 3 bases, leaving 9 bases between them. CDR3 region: CASSRTRDTGELFF. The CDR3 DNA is TGCGCCAGCAGCCGCACTAGGGACACCGGGGAGCTGTTTTTT.

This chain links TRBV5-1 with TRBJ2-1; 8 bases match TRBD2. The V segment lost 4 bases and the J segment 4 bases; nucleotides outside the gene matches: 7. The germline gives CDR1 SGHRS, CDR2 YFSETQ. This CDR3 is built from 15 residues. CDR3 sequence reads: CASSVPLAAYNEQFF. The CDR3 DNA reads TGCGCCAGCAGCGTACCACTAGCGGCTTACAATGAGCAGTTCTTC.

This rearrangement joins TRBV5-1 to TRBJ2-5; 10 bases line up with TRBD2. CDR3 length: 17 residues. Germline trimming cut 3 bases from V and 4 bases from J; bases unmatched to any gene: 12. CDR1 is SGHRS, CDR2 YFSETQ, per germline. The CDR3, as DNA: TGCGCCAGCAGCTCGGGGTCCCTAGCGGGAGAAGGAGAGACCCAGTACTTC. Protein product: CASSSGSLAGEGETQYF.